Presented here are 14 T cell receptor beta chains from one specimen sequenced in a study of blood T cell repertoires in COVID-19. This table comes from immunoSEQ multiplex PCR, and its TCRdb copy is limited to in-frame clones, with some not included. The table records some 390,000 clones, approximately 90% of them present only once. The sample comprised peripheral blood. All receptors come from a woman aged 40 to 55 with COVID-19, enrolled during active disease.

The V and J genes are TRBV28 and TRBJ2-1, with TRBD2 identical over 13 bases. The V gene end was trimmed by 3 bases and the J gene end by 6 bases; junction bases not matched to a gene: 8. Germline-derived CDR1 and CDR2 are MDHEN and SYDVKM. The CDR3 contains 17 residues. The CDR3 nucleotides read TGTGCCAGCAGTTTTCGATTAGGACTAGCGGGAGTCAATGAGCAGTTCTTC. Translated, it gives CASSFRLGLAGVNEQFF.

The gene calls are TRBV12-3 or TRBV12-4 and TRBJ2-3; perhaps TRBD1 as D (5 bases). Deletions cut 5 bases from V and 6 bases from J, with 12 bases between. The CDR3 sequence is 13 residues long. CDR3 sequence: CASSPPQEDTQYF. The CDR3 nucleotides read TGTGCCAGCAGTCCTCCACAGGAGGATACGCAGTATTTT.

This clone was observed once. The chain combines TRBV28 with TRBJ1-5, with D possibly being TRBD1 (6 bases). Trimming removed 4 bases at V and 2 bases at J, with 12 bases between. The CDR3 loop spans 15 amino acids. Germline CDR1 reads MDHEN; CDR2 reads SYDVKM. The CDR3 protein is CASSSPDSGNQPQHF. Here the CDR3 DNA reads TGTGCCAGCAGTTCGCCGGACAGCGGCAATCAGCCCCAGCATTTT. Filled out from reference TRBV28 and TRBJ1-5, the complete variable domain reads DVKVTQSSRYLVKRTGEKVFLECVQDMDHENMFWYRQDPGLGLRLIYFSYDVKMKEKGDIPEGYSVSREKKERFSLILESASTNQTSMYLCASSSPDSGNQPQHFGDGTRLSIL.

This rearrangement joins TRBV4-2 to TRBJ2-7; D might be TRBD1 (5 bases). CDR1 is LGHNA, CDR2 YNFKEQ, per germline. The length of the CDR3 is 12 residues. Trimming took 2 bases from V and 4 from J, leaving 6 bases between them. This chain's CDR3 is CASSQNRYEQYF. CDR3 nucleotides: TGTGCCAGCAGCCAAAACAGGTACGAGCAGTACTTC.

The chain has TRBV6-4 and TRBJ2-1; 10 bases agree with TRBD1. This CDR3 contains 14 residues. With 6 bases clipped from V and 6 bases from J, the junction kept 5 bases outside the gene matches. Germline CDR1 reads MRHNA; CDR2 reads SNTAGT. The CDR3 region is CASSDRGPRNEQFF. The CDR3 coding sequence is TGTGCCAGCAGCGACAGGGGGCCACGCAATGAGCAGTTCTTC.

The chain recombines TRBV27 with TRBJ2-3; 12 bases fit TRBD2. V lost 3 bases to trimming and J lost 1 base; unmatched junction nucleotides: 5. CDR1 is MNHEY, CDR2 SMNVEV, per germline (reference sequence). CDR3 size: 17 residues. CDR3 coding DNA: TGTGCCAGCAGTTTGTCCCTAGCGGGGGGGGGCACAGATACGCAGTATTTT. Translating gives CASSLSLAGGGTDTQYF.

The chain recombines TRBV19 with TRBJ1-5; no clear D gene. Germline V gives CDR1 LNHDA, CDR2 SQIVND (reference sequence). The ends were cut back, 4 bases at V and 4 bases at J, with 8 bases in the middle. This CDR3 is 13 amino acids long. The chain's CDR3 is CASSNRENQPQHF. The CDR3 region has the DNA TGTGCCAGTAGTAACCGTGAGAATCAGCCCCAGCATTTT.

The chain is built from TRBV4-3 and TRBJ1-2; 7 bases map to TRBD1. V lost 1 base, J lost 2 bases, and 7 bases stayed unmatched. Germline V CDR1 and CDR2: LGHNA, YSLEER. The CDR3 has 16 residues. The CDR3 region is CASSQGEDRFNYGYTF. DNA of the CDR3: TGCGCCAGCAGCCAAGGGGAGGACAGGTTCAACTATGGCTACACCTTC.

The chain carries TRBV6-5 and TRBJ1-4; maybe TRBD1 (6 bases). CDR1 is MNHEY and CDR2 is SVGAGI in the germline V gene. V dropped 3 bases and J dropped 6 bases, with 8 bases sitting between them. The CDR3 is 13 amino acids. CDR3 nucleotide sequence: TGTGCCAGCAGTTATCACAGGGATGAAAAACTGTTTTTT. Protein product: CASSYHRDEKLFF.

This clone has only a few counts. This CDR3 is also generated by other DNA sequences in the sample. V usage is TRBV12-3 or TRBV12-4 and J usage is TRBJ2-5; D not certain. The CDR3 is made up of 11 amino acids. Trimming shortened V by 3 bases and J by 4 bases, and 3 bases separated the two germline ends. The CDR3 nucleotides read TGTGCCAGCAGTTTCGGAGAGACCCAGTACTTC. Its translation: CASSFGETQYF.

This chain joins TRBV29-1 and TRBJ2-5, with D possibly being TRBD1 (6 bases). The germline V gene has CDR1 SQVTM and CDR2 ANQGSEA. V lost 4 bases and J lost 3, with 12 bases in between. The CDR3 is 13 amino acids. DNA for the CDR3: TGCAGCGTTGTAAGACAGGCCAAAGAGACCCAGTACTTC. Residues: CSVVRQAKETQYF.

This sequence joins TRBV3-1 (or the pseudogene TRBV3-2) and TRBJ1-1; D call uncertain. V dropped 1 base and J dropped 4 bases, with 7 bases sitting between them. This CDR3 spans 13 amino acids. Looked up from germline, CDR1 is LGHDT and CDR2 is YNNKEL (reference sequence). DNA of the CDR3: TGTGCCAGCAGCCAAGGTTGGAGCACTGAAGCTTTCTTT. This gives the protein CASSQGWSTEAFF.

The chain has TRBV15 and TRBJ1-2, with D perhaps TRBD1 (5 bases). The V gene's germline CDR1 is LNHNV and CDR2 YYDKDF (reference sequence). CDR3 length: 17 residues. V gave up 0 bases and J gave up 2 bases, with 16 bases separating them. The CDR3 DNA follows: TGTGCCACCAGCAGAGATCCCGGAAGACAGTCCAACTATGGCTACACCTTC. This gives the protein CATSRDPGRQSNYGYTF.

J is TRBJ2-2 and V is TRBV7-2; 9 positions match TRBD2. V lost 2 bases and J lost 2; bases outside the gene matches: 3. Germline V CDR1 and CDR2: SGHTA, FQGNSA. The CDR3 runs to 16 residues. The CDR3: CASSLIAGVNTGELFF. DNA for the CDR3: TGTGCCAGCAGCTTAATAGCGGGGGTAAACACCGGGGAGCTGTTTTTT.